The next 17 T cell receptor beta chains were all read from a single sample in a study of cytomegalovirus exposure and HLA in healthy donors. Researchers ran the PCR with 60 Vbeta and 13 Jbeta primers. The repertoire was sequenced with immunoSEQ multiplex PCR; TCRdb's copy has only in-frame clones and lacks some. The data show around 240,000 clones, roughly 82% seen once. The sample comprised PBMCs. Receptors were obtained from a woman between 35 and 50 years old in good health and CMV-seropositive.

J is TRBJ1-2 and V is TRBV5-6; TRBD1 matches 7 bases. The CDR3 has 16 residues. Germline V gene lookup returns CDR1 SGHDT and CDR2 YYEEEE. V shed 3 bases and J 4 bases; nucleotides not matched to a gene: 12. The CDR3 loop is CASSSITGQRGYGYTF. For the CDR3, the DNA is TGTGCCAGCAGCTCTATTACGGGACAGAGGGGCTATGGCTACACCTTC.

This chain connects TRBV30 to TRBJ1-1; a weak D match, TRBD1 (5 bases). The germline CDR1 and CDR2 sequences are GTSNPN and SVGIG (reference sequence). This CDR3 has 16 amino acids. V was cut by 7 bases and J by 0 bases, with 21 bases left in between. In DNA, the CDR3 is TGTGCCTCTTTTGCGACAGCACGAGGAATGAACACTGAAGCTTTCTTT. This gives the protein CASFATARGMNTEAFF.

The chain has TRBV4-3 and TRBJ2-2; TRBD1 matches at 7 bases. Germline loops: CDR1 LGHNA, CDR2 YSLEER. The V segment lost 2 bases and the J segment 4 bases; nucleotides outside the gene matches: 4. The CDR3 runs 15 residues. The CDR3 nucleotides are TGCGCCAGCAGCCAACAATGGGACAGCACCGGGGAGCTGTTTTTT. The encoded protein is CASSQQWDSTGELFF.

V and J are TRBV7-8 and TRBJ2-5; 13 bases map to TRBD2. V was pared by 5 bases and J by 7 bases, with 16 bases of the junction left unmatched. Germline V lookup: CDR1 SGHVS, CDR2 FQNEAQ. The CDR3 runs 18 residues. CDR3 DNA: TGTGCCAGCAGCGTGCAGATCACTAGCGGGGGGGCTGTAGTGACCCAGTACTTC. It translates to CASSVQITSGGAVVTQYF.

J is TRBJ2-1 and V is TRBV5-1, with a tentative D call TRBD1 (5 bases). V lost 0 bases and J lost 7, with 14 bases in between. The CDR3 spans 15 residues. Germline CDR1 and CDR2: SGHRS and YFSETQ. The CDR3 DNA is TGCGCCAGCAGCTTGGTGTCAGGGCTAGGGAATGAGCAGTTCTTC. Translation: CASSLVSGLGNEQFF.

The rearrangement joins TRBV2 to TRBJ2-2, with D perhaps matching TRBD1 (6 bases). The CDR3 covers 14 residues. From germline, CDR1 is SNHLY and CDR2 FYNNEI. Trimming stripped 4 bases from V and 0 bases from J, with 6 bases between. Here the CDR3 DNA reads TGTGCCAGCAGTGGACAGGCGAACACCGGGGAGCTGTTTTTT. It codes for CASSGQANTGELFF.

This rearrangement joins TRBV19 to TRBJ1-4; 10 nucleotides align to TRBD1. The length of the CDR3 is 12 residues. Germline trimming cut 8 bases from V and 8 bases from J; bases unmatched to any gene: 2. Germline lookup yields CDR1 LNHDA and CDR2 SQIVND (reference sequence). CDR3 in amino acids: CASAGQGEKLFF. The CDR3 bases are TGTGCCAGTGCGGGACAGGGGGAAAAACTGTTTTTT.

The chain combines TRBV10-3 with TRBJ1-1; the D is unclear. The CDR3 length is 11 residues. Per germline, CDR1 ENHRY and CDR2 SYGVKD. V dropped 6 bases and J dropped 3 bases, with 5 bases sitting between them. CDR3 amino acids: CAIRRDTEAFF. Written as DNA, the CDR3 is TGTGCCATCAGGCGGGACACTGAAGCTTTCTTT.

The chain uses TRBV5-1 and TRBJ2-3; D uncertain. Deletions cut 0 bases from V and 0 bases from J, with 8 bases between. The germline V gene encodes CDR1 SGHRS and CDR2 YFSETQ. The CDR3 covers 15 residues. The CDR3 DNA reads as TGCGCCAGCAGCTTGGACGGCAGGAGCACAGATACGCAGTATTTT. Protein sequence: CASSLDGRSTDTQYF. The whole variable domain, remainder taken from reference TRBV5-1 and TRBJ2-3, is KAGVTQTPRYLIKTRGQQVTLSCSPISGHRSVSWYQQTPGQGLQFLFEYFSETQRNKGNFPGRFSGRQFSNSRSEMNVSTLELGDSALYLCASSLDGRSTDTQYFGPGTRLTVL.

V is TRBV15 and J is TRBJ1-5; tentative D call: TRBD1 (6 bases). V lost 0 bases and J lost 5, with 14 bases in between. Germline CDR1 and CDR2: LNHNV and YYDKDF (reference sequence). This CDR3 has 16 amino acids. The CDR3 DNA sequence: TGTGCCACCAGCAGAGATAACACAGGGAGCCATCAGCCCCAGCATTTT. Its translation is CATSRDNTGSHQPQHF.

The CDR3 DNA reads as TGTGCCAGCAGCGCCGGGCAGGGGCAGAACACTGAAGCTTTCTTT. Its protein product is CASSAGQGQNTEAFF. The chain carries TRBV9 and TRBJ1-1; possible D gene TRBD1, 6 bases. The V gene's germline CDR1 is SGDLS and CDR2 YYNGEE. CDR3 length equals 15 residues. The ends were cut back, 3 bases at V and 1 base at J, with 13 bases in the middle.

A remark on this clone: A junction end diverges from the germline sequence, so it may reflect a read error. The chain recombines TRBV7-7 with TRBJ2-5, with TRBD1 as a possible D gene (6 bases). The CDR3 extends over 16 amino acids. CDR1 is SSHAT and CDR2 is FNYEAQ in the germline V gene (reference sequence). CDR3 in amino acids: CASSLGAGGRGETQYF. In DNA form, the CDR3 reads TGTGCTAGCAGCTTGGGGGCGGGCGGCCGAGGGGAGACCCAGTACTTC.

The CDR3 protein is CAISERETEAFF. The CDR3 coding sequence is TGTGCCATCAGCGAAAGGGAGACTGAAGCTTTCTTT. This chain uses TRBV10-3 with TRBJ1-1, with unresolved D. The germline CDR1 and CDR2 sequences are ENHRY and SYGVKD. The CDR3 is 12 amino acids. With 6 bases removed from V and 5 bases from J, the gap between germline ends came to 10 bases.

The chain recombines TRBV19 with TRBJ1-2; maybe TRBD1 (5 bases). Trimming removed 1 base from V and 3 bases from J, with 6 bases in between. Germline V CDR1 and CDR2: LNHDA, SQIVND (reference sequence). This CDR3 is 13 amino acids long. The CDR3, as DNA: TGTGCCAGTAGTATAGCAGGGCACTATGGCTACACCTTC. This translates into CASSIAGHYGYTF.

The chain couples TRBV11-2 to TRBJ1-2, with D unresolved. CDR3 length: 11 residues. V dropped 3 bases and J dropped 6 bases, with 5 bases sitting between them. CDR1 and CDR2 from the germline V gene are SGHAT and FQNNGV. CDR3 nucleotide sequence: TGTGCCAGCAGCTTGGGAGATGGCTACACCTTC. This sequence encodes CASSLGDGYTF. Supplemented by reference TRBV11-2 and TRBJ1-2, the full variable domain reads EAGVAQSPRYKIIEKRQSVAFWCNPISGHATLYWYQQILGQGPKLLIQFQNNGVVDDSQLPKDRFSAERLKGVDSTLKIQPAKLEDSAVYLCASSLGDGYTFGSGTRLTVV.

This chain connects TRBV7-2 to TRBJ1-1; D possibly corresponds to TRBD1 (5 bases). Trimming shortened V by 5 bases and J by 3 bases, and 16 bases separated the two germline ends. Germline loops: CDR1 SGHTA, CDR2 FQGNSA. There are 15 residues in the CDR3. CDR3 nucleotides: TGTGCCAGCAGCCCTATGGGGGGGATGGACACTGAAGCTTTCTTT. Its translation is CASSPMGGMDTEAFF.

The chain recombines TRBV30 with TRBJ1-5; 9 bases line up with TRBD1. Germline assignment: CDR1 GTSNPN and CDR2 SVGIG (reference sequence). V lost 2 bases to trimming and J lost 7 bases; unmatched junction nucleotides: 6. CDR3 size: 14 residues. The CDR3 DNA is TGTGCCTGGAGTCCGGGACAGGGCTCCCAGCCCCAGCATTTT. It specifies CAWSPGQGSQPQHF.